This T cell receptor beta chain emerged from a study of spatial heterogeneity in lung cancer. Study overall: The study observed each unique TCR and UMI combination more than ten times on average in raw reads.

A few counts support this clonotype. The antigen is not known. Notes on the study in general: Resection blood, more than follow-up blood, showed ubiquitous expanded tumor TCRs.

Time point described: sample taken at primary tumor resection. Whole RNA came from tumor, nontumor lung or frozen PBMC and was sequenced without being sorted. Around 68 TRACERx patients with early, untreated non-small cell lung cancer donated samples. Trimming took 2 bases from V and 5 from J; bases not matched to a gene: 4. This CDR3 spans 13 amino acids. Per the germline V gene, CDR1 is SGDLS and CDR2 is YYNGEE. All TCR cDNA molecules were individually tagged with a unique molecular identifier. Using its own MiXCR run on the 5' RACE reads, TCRdb lists one record per CDR3 protein. The sample carries about 80,000 distinct CDR3 sequences, more than 15% recorded once.

This chain links TRBV9 with TRBJ2-7, with 7 nucleotides matching TRBD2. Here the sequenced sample was PBMCs, taken at surgery. This receptor was obtained from a male donor with early-stage non-small cell lung cancer. CDR3 DNA: TGTGCCAGCAGCGTGGCCGCGGGGGACGAGCAGTACTTC. This translates into CASSVAAGDEQYF.